Listed below are T cell receptor beta chains from one sample, sequenced in a study of blood T cells in healthy people across ages. One entry per CDR3 protein, called by TCRdb with MiXCR from the 5' RACE reads. The sample lists about 1,800,000 distinct CDR3 sequences; roughly 28% were seen once. Material for sequencing was blood. The receptor source for this set is a woman aged 25 to 39 in good health. Both conserved end residues are part of each CDR3. A D gene is named only where the DNA matches it firmly. Where a row states a size, it is once, few, many or the class of an expanded clone; other rows omit it.

. TRBJ2-7 many TRBV20-1 CSARARGYYEQYF TGCAGTGCTAGAGCCAGGGGTTACTACGAGCAGTACTTC
. TRBJ2-7 . TRBV6-6 CASSYGGAGIYEQYF TGTGCCAGCAGTTACGGGGGGGCAGGTATCTACGAGCAGTACTTC
TRBD2 TRBJ2-2 few TRBV27 CASSPDRTSGRAITGELFF TGTGCCAGCAGTCCGGACAGGACTAGCGGGAGGGCTATAACCGGGGAGCTGTTTTTT
. TRBJ2-7 . TRBV12-3/TRBV12-4 CASSRQSAYEQYF TGTGCCAGCAGCCGACAGTCGGCCTACGAGCAGTACTTC
. TRBJ2-7 . TRBV29-1 CSVGSDEQYF TGCAGCGTTGGTTCGGACGAGCAGTACTTC
TRBD2 TRBJ2-4 . TRBV5-6 CASSLDRGDLIQYF TGTGCCAGCAGCTTGGATCGGGGGGACCTAATTCAGTACTTC
TRBD2 TRBJ2-7 . TRBV6-1 CASRNSGGVREQYF TGTGCCAGCAGGAATAGCGGGGGGGTAAGGGAGCAGTACTTC
TRBD2 TRBJ2-5 few TRBV7-9 CASSFSGETREQYF TGTGCCAGCAGCTTTAGCGGGGAGACGAGGGAGCAGTACTTC
. TRBJ1-2 . TRBV20-1 CSANFRQATCYGYTF TGCAGTGCCAATTTTAGACAGGCGACCTGCTATGGCTACACCTTC
TRBD1 TRBJ1-1 few TRBV6-5 CASSLTGHVYGTEAFF TGTGCCAGCAGTCTGACAGGGCACGTTTATGGGACTGAAGCTTTCTTT
TRBD1 TRBJ1-1 . TRBV7-2 CASSSLQGAPNTEAFF TGTGCCAGCAGCTCTTTACAGGGGGCCCCGAACACTGAAGCTTTCTTT
TRBD2 TRBJ2-7 . TRBV19 CATGTSAGYEQYF TGTGCCACCGGGACTAGCGCCGGCTACGAGCAGTACTTC
. TRBJ2-1 many TRBV30 CAWSPLAGNEQFF TGTGCCTGGAGTCCGTTGGCGGGCAATGAGCAGTTCTTC
. TRBJ2-1 few TRBV9 CASSVVDSPNEQFF TGTGCCAGCAGCGTAGTGGACAGTCCCAATGAGCAGTTCTTC
. TRBJ1-4 . TRBV7-2 CASSFSGSNEKLFF TGTGCCAGCAGCTTCAGCGGTTCTAATGAAAAACTGTTTTTT
. TRBJ1-1 few TRBV15 CATSKDYQGRDGDTEAFF TGTGCCACCAGCAAGGATTACCAGGGAAGGGACGGAGACACTGAAGCTTTCTTT
TRBD2 TRBJ2-3 . TRBV7-3 CASSPSKWRGGSDTQYF TGTGCCAGCAGCCCATCGAAATGGCGGGGGGGATCAGATACGCAGTATTTT
. TRBJ2-1 . TRBV7-2 CASSTDWAEGEQFF TGTGCCAGCAGCACGGACTGGGCTGAAGGAGAGCAGTTCTTC
TRBD2 TRBJ2-5 few TRBV2 CASIRLAGGRETQYF TGTGCCAGCATTCGACTAGCGGGGGGGCGAGAGACCCAGTACTTC
TRBD2 TRBJ2-5 . TRBV20-1 CSASRTSGAFQETQYF TGCAGTGCTAGTAGGACTAGCGGGGCATTCCAAGAGACCCAGTACTTC
TRBD2 TRBJ2-5 . TRBV7-2 CASINLTSGKGTQYF TGTGCCAGCATCAACCTGACTAGCGGTAAAGGGACCCAGTACTTC
TRBD1 TRBJ2-7 few TRBV19 CARSDRDSYEQYF TGTGCCCGTAGTGACAGGGACTCCTACGAGCAGTACTTC
TRBD2 TRBJ2-1 . TRBV7-2 CASSLAGTSGSDNEQFF TGTGCCAGCAGCTTAGCCGGGACTAGCGGCAGTGACAATGAGCAGTTCTTC
. TRBJ2-1 . TRBV2 CASTFLLKTQFF TGTGCCAGCACCTTTTTGTTGAAGACCCAGTTCTTC
TRBD2 TRBJ2-1 . TRBV27 CASSLGTSGSPLGVEQFF TGTGCCAGCAGTTTGGGGACTAGCGGGAGCCCTCTGGGAGTTGAGCAGTTCTTC
TRBD1 TRBJ2-1 . TRBV7-2 CASSLDKGAREQFF TGTGCCAGCAGCTTAGATAAGGGGGCGCGTGAGCAGTTCTTC
. TRBJ2-3 . TRBV9 CTSSAYGDTQYF TGTACCAGCAGCGCCTACGGGGATACGCAGTATTTT
. TRBJ2-7 . TRBV10-3 CAISDPGRPENEQYF TGTGCCATCAGTGACCCCGGACGCCCCGAAAACGAGCAGTACTTC
. TRBJ2-1 few TRBV10-3 CAIKGGTEQFF TGTGCCATCAAAGGGGGGACTGAGCAGTTCTTC
. TRBJ2-5 many TRBV20-1 CSAREGLQGQETQYF TGCAGTGCTAGAGAAGGTTTGCAGGGCCAAGAGACCCAGTACTTC
. TRBJ2-1 . TRBV27 CASSQTRKGAFHEQFF TGTGCCAGCAGTCAAACAAGGAAGGGCGCGTTCCATGAGCAGTTCTTC
TRBD2 TRBJ2-7 many TRBV27 CASSPQPLNVRTSLGSYEQYF TGTGCCAGCAGCCCCCAACCTCTTAACGTTAGGACTAGCTTAGGATCCTACGAGCAGTACTTC
. TRBJ2-7 many TRBV11-2 CASSLDLRSAEQYF TGTGCCAGCAGCTTAGATCTAAGGTCCGCCGAGCAGTACTTC
TRBD1 TRBJ1-1 . TRBV5-1 CASSYYRGQGTEAFF TGCGCCAGCAGCTACTACAGGGGGCAGGGCACTGAAGCTTTCTTT
TRBD2 TRBJ2-1 many TRBV5-1 CASSLVAGKSSYNEQFF TGCGCCAGCAGCTTGGTAGCGGGGAAAAGCTCCTACAATGAGCAGTTCTTC
. TRBJ2-1 . TRBV20-1 CSAVGVSSYNEQFF TGCAGTGCCGTAGGTGTTAGCTCCTACAATGAGCAGTTCTTC
TRBD1 TRBJ2-5 . TRBV29-1 CSVGDRGQTQYF TGCAGCGTTGGGGACAGGGGTCAGACCCAGTACTTC
. TRBJ2-5 . TRBV3-1 CASSQGHKLRATETQYF TGTGCCAGCAGCCAAGGTCATAAGCTGAGGGCGACGGAGACCCAGTACTTC
TRBD2 TRBJ2-1 few TRBV27 CASSLSPSGGHYEQFF TGTGCCAGCAGTTTATCGCCTAGCGGGGGGCACTATGAGCAGTTCTTC
TRBD1 TRBJ2-7 many TRBV29-1 CSVERTGAKPYEQYF TGCAGCGTTGAACGGACAGGCGCTAAACCCTACGAGCAGTACTTC
. TRBJ1-1 . TRBV5-5 CASSLWGGRDTEAFF TGTGCCAGCAGCTTGTGGGGGGGGCGGGACACTGAAGCTTTCTTT
TRBD2 TRBJ2-2 . TRBV20-1 CSARDSGGASGELFF TGCAGTGCTAGAGACTCCGGGGGGGCGTCCGGGGAGCTGTTTTTT
. TRBJ1-2 few TRBV6-5 CASSFDSHYGYTF TGTGCCAGCAGCTTCGACAGCCACTATGGCTACACCTTC
. TRBJ1-1 . TRBV27 CASSLSAGRRNTEAFF TGTGCCAGCAGTTTATCGGCAGGGCGCAGGAACACTGAAGCTTTCTTT
. TRBJ1-5 . TRBV3-1 CASSQMGDQPQHF TGTGCCAGCAGCCAGATGGGAGATCAGCCCCAGCATTTT
. TRBJ2-7 . TRBV3-1 CASRDGTLYEQYF TGTGCCAGCAGAGACGGGACCCTATACGAGCAGTACTTC
TRBD1 TRBJ2-4 . TRBV27 CASSRLGTVAKNIQYF TGTGCCAGCAGTCGCCTCGGGACAGTAGCCAAAAACATTCAGTACTTC
TRBD2 TRBJ2-7 . TRBV20-1 CSALPSGGAYEQYF TGCAGTGCCCTACCTAGCGGGGGGGCCTACGAGCAGTACTTC